This TCR beta chain was retrieved from a study of Ad26.COV2.S vaccination and SARS-CoV-2 variants. The CDR3 is 15 amino acids. CDR1 is MNHEY and CDR2 is SMNVEV in the germline V gene (reference sequence). V lost 7 bases, J lost 4 bases, and 8 bases stayed unmatched. Clones were sequenced by immunoSEQ multiplex PCR, and TCRdb holds only the in-frame ones, with some missing. Of hundreds of thousands of clones listed, 90% were seen once; the top ten hold 9.5% to 15%. Treatment specified: around 19 received Ad26.COV2.S at low or high dose, single or two shots; 5 received placebo; per-sample allocation not given. Material that was analyzed had been drawn on day 63 after the first vaccine or placebo injection. Donation was by an adult aged 18-55 years who was in Boston.

The chain uses TRBV27 and TRBJ2-1; 9 bases agree with TRBD1. The specimen was peripheral blood, collected in a trial of Ad26.COV2.S vaccine versus placebo. This receptor was identified in a person aged 18-60 years who received the Ad26.COV2.S COVID-19 vaccine or a placebo. CDR3: CASNPGTGKYNEQFF. The CDR3 DNA sequence: TGTGCCAGCAATCCCGGGACAGGGAAGTACAATGAGCAGTTCTTC.